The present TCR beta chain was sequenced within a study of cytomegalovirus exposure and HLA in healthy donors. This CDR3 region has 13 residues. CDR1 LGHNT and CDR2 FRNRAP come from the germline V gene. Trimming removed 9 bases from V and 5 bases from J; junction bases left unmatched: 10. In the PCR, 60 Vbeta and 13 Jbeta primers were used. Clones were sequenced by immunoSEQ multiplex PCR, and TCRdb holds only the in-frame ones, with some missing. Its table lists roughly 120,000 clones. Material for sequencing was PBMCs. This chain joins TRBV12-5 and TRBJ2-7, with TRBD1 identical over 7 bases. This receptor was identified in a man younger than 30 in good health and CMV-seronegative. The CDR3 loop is CASHLTGSHEQYF. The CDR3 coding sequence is TGTGCTAGCCACCTGACAGGGTCCCACGAGCAGTACTTC.